These 30 T cell receptor beta chains share one sample of origin, sequenced in a study of T cells after yellow fever vaccination. TCRdb itself ran the 5' RACE reads through MiXCR, one entry per CDR3 protein. The sample lists about 300,000 distinct CDR3 sequences, around 7.3% occurring once. Sequencing was performed on PBMCs, taken about 49 days after the first yellow fever vaccination. The receptors shown here come from a man between 18 and 35 years old who received the YFV17D yellow fever vaccine.

CDR3 coding DNA: TGTGCCAGCAGTTCCCCAGGGACAGGCCAACTCTCCTACGAGCAGTACTTC. Translating it yields CASSSPGTGQLSYEQYF. The chain couples TRBV27 to TRBJ2-7, with 8 positions matching TRBD1. V lost 4 bases, J lost 0 bases, and 11 bases stayed unmatched. The CDR3 is 17 amino acids. CDR1 is MNHEY, CDR2 SMNVEV, per germline (reference sequence).

The gene calls are TRBV11-2 and TRBJ2-2; 11 bases are a match to TRBD2. Germline V gives CDR1 SGHAT, CDR2 FQNNGV. V lost 3 bases, J lost 0 bases, and 9 bases stayed unmatched. CDR3 length: 19 amino acids. The CDR3 DNA sequence: TGTGCCAGCAGCTTGCCCTGGGCTAGCGGGGGGACGAACACCGGGGAGCTGTTTTTT. It encodes CASSLPWASGGTNTGELFF. The full variable domain, in which reference TRBV11-2 and TRBJ2-2 provide the parts outside the CDR3, is EAGVAQSPRYKIIEKRQSVAFWCNPISGHATLYWYQQILGQGPKLLIQFQNNGVVDDSQLPKDRFSAERLKGVDSTLKIQPAKLEDSAVYLCASSLPWASGGTNTGELFFGEGSRLTVL.

The rearrangement joins TRBV20-1 to TRBJ2-7; 7 nucleotides align to TRBD2. The CDR3 is 15 amino acids. The V and J ends lost 5 bases and 3 bases, in that order; junction bases with no gene match: 13. Germline CDR1 is DFQATT and CDR2 is SNEGSKA (reference sequence). This CDR3 reads CSAPELGLDNYEQYF. The CDR3 DNA is TGCAGTGCTCCAGAGTTAGGACTAGACAACTACGAGCAGTACTTC.

The chain uses TRBV7-9 and TRBJ1-1; tentatively, D is TRBD1 (6 bases). Germline CDR1 reads SEHNR; CDR2 reads FQNEAQ (reference sequence). The length of the CDR3 is 16 residues. V was cut by 3 bases and J by 4 bases, with 18 bases left in between. CDR3: CASSFLQGFGFTEAFF. The CDR3 DNA follows: TGTGCCAGCAGCTTTTTACAGGGCTTCGGCTTCACTGAAGCTTTCTTT. Full variable domain (remainder filled in from reference TRBV7-9 and TRBJ1-1): DTGVSQNPRHKITKRGQNVTFRCDPISEHNRLYWYRQTLGQGPEFLTYFQNEAQLEKSRLLSDRFSAERPKGSFSTLEIQRTEQGDSAMYLCASSFLQGFGFTEAFFGQGTRLTVV.

This clonotype showed up just a few times. The J gene is TRBJ2-2, the V gene TRBV29-1, with D tentatively TRBD1 (6 bases). The CDR3 covers 13 residues. V was shortened by 6 bases and J by 6 bases, with 14 bases between the two germline ends. CDR1 SQVTM and CDR2 ANQGSEA come from the germline V gene. The CDR3 protein is CSVRGAGAGELFF. The CDR3 nucleotides are TGCAGCGTCCGAGGGGCAGGGGCCGGGGAGCTGTTTTTT.

The chain is built from TRBV5-1 and TRBJ1-2; D gene unclear. Germline assignment: CDR1 SGHRS and CDR2 YFSETQ. Trimming cost V 4 bases and J 4 bases, with 14 bases left between them. This CDR3 comprises 14 residues. In DNA, the CDR3 is TGCGCCAGCAGCCTTCCCTCCCGAACCTATGGCTACACCTTC. Its translation: CASSLPSRTYGYTF.

Concerning this clonotype: One end of the junction varies from germline; a read error may be responsible. This chain connects TRBV28 to TRBJ1-5, with TRBD1 identical over 12 bases. The CDR3 length is 16 residues. CDR1 and CDR2 (germline): MDHEN, SYDVKM. For the CDR3, the DNA is TGTGCCAGCAGTTTAACCGGGACAGGGGGCACTCAGCTCCAGCATTTT. Residues: CASSLTGTGGTQLQHF.

In its sample, this clonotype was seen a few times. The CDR3 coding sequence is TGTGCCAGCAGCTCCACAGACAGGGGTGACAATGAGCAGTTCTTC. Translated, it gives CASSSTDRGDNEQFF. The chain has TRBV7-6 and TRBJ2-1; TRBD1 aligns across 8 bases. CDR1 and CDR2 (germline): SGHVS, FNYEAQ. The CDR3 is 15 residues long. Trimming at V came to 4 bases and at J to 5 bases, leaving 7 bases not matched to a gene.

V and J are TRBV4-3 and TRBJ2-1; 9 bases align to TRBD1. The trim removed 2 bases at V and 2 bases at J, leaving 4 bases unmatched. CDR1 and CDR2 from the germline V gene are LGHNA and YSLEER. This CDR3 is built from 16 residues. The CDR3 region has the DNA TGCGCCAGCAGCCAAAATGACAGGGGGGCCTACAATGAGCAGTTCTTC. Its translation: CASSQNDRGAYNEQFF.

This clonotype has only a few counts. V and J are TRBV7-9 and TRBJ1-1; D ambiguous. The CDR3 has 13 residues. Germline CDR1 is SEHNR and CDR2 is FQNEAQ (reference sequence). The V and J ends lost 2 bases and 6 bases respectively, with 10 bases between them. This chain's CDR3 is CASSLQEWAEAFF. The CDR3 DNA reads TGTGCCAGCAGCTTACAGGAATGGGCTGAAGCTTTCTTT.

This clonotype has a count of ten or more. The chain carries TRBV7-8 and TRBJ2-7, with a tentative D call TRBD1 (5 bases). Germline loops: CDR1 SGHVS, CDR2 FQNEAQ. The V and J ends lost 6 bases and 3 bases respectively, with 21 bases between them. The CDR3 spans 16 residues. The CDR3 reads CASSVGSGQGSYEQYF. The DNA for the CDR3 is TGTGCCAGCAGTGTGGGTTCCGGTCAGGGAAGCTACGAGCAGTACTTC.

This clonotype was seen a few times. The chain has TRBV19 and TRBJ2-7; D may be TRBD2 (6 bases). The CDR3 contains 13 residues. Germline V CDR1 and CDR2: LNHDA, SQIVND (reference sequence). Trimming removed 3 bases at V and 6 bases at J, with 12 bases between. The chain's CDR3 is CASSMSREVEQYF. The CDR3 nucleotides read TGTGCCAGTAGTATGTCCAGGGAGGTCGAGCAGTACTTC.

This clonotype was seen a handful of times. The chain uses TRBV16 and TRBJ2-4; 7 bases line up with TRBD1. Germline assignment: CDR1 KGHSY and CDR2 FQNENV. V dropped 4 bases and J dropped 0; count of bases not matched to a gene: 6. This CDR3 has 16 amino acids. For the CDR3, the DNA is TGTGCCAGCAGCCCCGGGACAGCGAAAGCCAAAAACATTCAGTACTTC. Translated: CASSPGTAKAKNIQYF.

V gene TRBV5-1 combines with J gene TRBJ1-6, with a possible D match to TRBD1 (5 bases). V gave up 0 bases and J gave up 7 bases, with 14 bases separating them. The CDR3 extends over 16 amino acids. Germline V gene sequence: CDR1 SGHRS, CDR2 YFSETQ. The CDR3 loop is CASSLEGRGANSPLHF. The CDR3 nucleotides read TGCGCCAGCAGCTTGGAGGGTAGGGGTGCCAATTCACCCCTCCACTTT. The whole variable domain, filled in from reference TRBV5-1 and TRBJ1-6, reads KAGVTQTPRYLIKTRGQQVTLSCSPISGHRSVSWYQQTPGQGLQFLFEYFSETQRNKGNFPGRFSGRQFSNSRSEMNVSTLELGDSALYLCASSLEGRGANSPLHFGNGTRLTVT.

There are a few counts of this clonotype. J is TRBJ2-1 and V is TRBV18; 9 positions agree with TRBD1. The germline gives CDR1 KGHSH, CDR2 LQKENI. The CDR3 sequence is 18 residues long. With V trimmed by 1 base and J by 6 bases, 13 bases remained unmatched. The CDR3 region is CASSPRNLGQGMVNEQFF. CDR3 DNA: TGTGCCAGCTCACCACGAAATTTAGGACAGGGGATGGTCAATGAGCAGTTCTTC.

The chain is built from TRBV5-1 and TRBJ2-3; 8 bases match TRBD2. This CDR3 comprises 14 residues. The V gene end was trimmed by 3 bases and the J gene end by 6 bases; junction bases not matched to a gene: 6. Germline CDR1 SGHRS, CDR2 YFSETQ. CDR3 coding DNA: TGCGCCAGCAGCTCGACGGGGGGGGATGATACGCAGTATTTT. Translating it yields CASSSTGGDDTQYF. The variable domain in full, completed from reference TRBV5-1 and TRBJ2-3, reads KAGVTQTPRYLIKTRGQQVTLSCSPISGHRSVSWYQQTPGQGLQFLFEYFSETQRNKGNFPGRFSGRQFSNSRSEMNVSTLELGDSALYLCASSSTGGDDTQYFGPGTRLTVL.

This clonotype was counted a few times. This chain uses TRBV4-1 with TRBJ2-1; 9 bases are shared with TRBD2. The V gene end was trimmed by 1 base and the J gene end by 12 bases; junction bases not matched to a gene: 13. This CDR3 is built from 16 residues. Germline CDR1 is MGHRA and CDR2 is YSYEKL. The CDR3 loop is CASSQVDLSGGAGQFF. In nucleotides, the CDR3 is TGCGCCAGCAGCCAAGTTGACCTTAGCGGGGGCGCAGGGCAGTTCTTC.

The genes are TRBV7-2 and TRBJ2-2, with 7 bases that match TRBD1. Germline V CDR1 and CDR2: SGHTA, FQGNSA. This CDR3 has 15 amino acids. J gave up 2 bases and V 5 bases, and 5 bases lay outside the gene matches. The CDR3 region has the DNA TGTGCCAGCAGCAGGGACAGCGGAAACACCGGGGAGCTGTTTTTT. It codes for CASSRDSGNTGELFF.

The chain recombines TRBV7-2 with TRBJ2-7; maybe TRBD1 (6 bases). The CDR3 totals 13 residues. Per germline, CDR1 SGHTA and CDR2 FQGNSA. Trimming took 4 bases from V and 6 from J, leaving 13 bases between them. The CDR3 region has the DNA TGTGCCAGCAGCTGGGGGCGGGCACTCGAGCAGTACGTC. Protein product: CASSWGRALEQYV.

This clonotype came up a few times. This chain joins TRBV5-1 and TRBJ2-7; TRBD2 matches at 8 bases. The V and J ends lost 3 bases and 0 bases, in that order; junction bases with no gene match: 14. The germline gives CDR1 SGHRS, CDR2 YFSETQ. CDR3 length equals 18 residues. The CDR3 spells CASSSTSRWSGGSYEQYF. CDR3 nucleotide sequence: TGCGCCAGCAGCTCGACCTCTAGGTGGAGCGGGGGCTCCTACGAGCAGTACTTC.

J is TRBJ2-7 and V is TRBV2, with 7 bases identical to TRBD1. Germline V gene sequence: CDR1 SNHLY, CDR2 FYNNEI. The CDR3 has 13 amino acids. V dropped 7 bases and J dropped 7; count of bases not matched to a gene: 10. The chain's CDR3 is CASIGVWDSEQYV. The CDR3 bases are TGTGCCAGCATTGGAGTCTGGGACAGTGAGCAGTACGTC.

This clonotype has at least ten counts. This rearrangement joins TRBV18 to TRBJ2-1; D unresolved. Germline V gene data show CDR1 as KGHSH and CDR2 as LQKENI. The V gene lost 3 bases and the J gene lost 9 bases, with 9 bases spanning the gap. This CDR3 is built from 12 residues. The CDR3 is CASSPPRLEQFF. CDR3 coding DNA: TGTGCCAGCTCACCCCCGCGACTTGAGCAGTTCTTC.

V gene TRBV7-9 combines with J gene TRBJ2-1; 7 bases map to TRBD2. CDR3 length equals 15 residues. Unmatched junction bases numbered 11, after V lost 4 bases and J lost 8 bases. Germline-derived CDR1 and CDR2 are SEHNR and FQNEAQ (reference sequence). As DNA, the CDR3 is TGTGCCAGCAGCTCCCGTATTCCTAGCGGTGATGAGCAGTTCTTC. Amino acid sequence: CASSSRIPSGDEQFF.

This clonotype has just a few counts. The chain uses TRBV11-1 and TRBJ2-3; the match to TRBD1 covers 10 bases. The CDR3 totals 19 residues. J gave up 4 bases and V 4 bases, and 17 bases lay outside the gene matches. Germline CDR1 and CDR2: SGHAT and FQDESV (reference sequence). In nucleotides, the CDR3 is TGTGCCAGCAGCTCGACCGTGCACCTGGACAGGGGGACGGCAGATACGCAGTATTTT. Translation gives CASSSTVHLDRGTADTQYF.

V and J are TRBV6-2 or TRBV6-3 and TRBJ2-2; 9 bases fit TRBD2. With 7 bases clipped from V and 6 bases from J, the junction kept 9 bases outside the gene matches. CDR1 is MNHEY and CDR2 is SVGEGT in the germline V gene. This CDR3 contains 15 residues. CDR3 in DNA: TGTGCCAGCAATCACTACCGCGGGGGGGCCGGGGAGCTGTTTTTT. Its translation is CASNHYRGGAGELFF.

This clonotype was picked up many times. This chain links TRBV7-8 with TRBJ2-2; possibly TRBD2 for D (5 bases). CDR1 is SGHVS and CDR2 is FQNEAQ in the germline V gene. V was pared by 3 bases and J by 5 bases, with 10 bases between. The CDR3 runs to 14 residues. CDR3 in amino acids: CASSFRTGTGELFF. In DNA form, the CDR3 reads TGTGCCAGCAGCTTCCGGACTGGGACCGGGGAGCTGTTTTTT.

This clonotype was detected only a few times. This CDR3 is CASGSFSGTHKETQYF. The CDR3 DNA reads TGTGCTAGTGGTTCATTTTCCGGGACCCATAAAGAGACCCAGTACTTC. This chain links TRBV12-5 with TRBJ2-5; either TRBD1 or TRBD2 may fit D (5 bases each). The CDR3 covers 16 residues. Trimming cost V 4 bases and J 3 bases, with 18 bases left between them. In germline, CDR1 is LGHNT, CDR2 FRNRAP.

V is TRBV4-3 and J is TRBJ2-5; the D is unclear. The CDR3 spans 15 residues. Germline V gene sequence: CDR1 LGHNA, CDR2 YSLEER. V lost 1 base to trimming and J lost 2 bases, with 11 bases between them. DNA of the CDR3: TGCGCCAGCAGCCAAGCTTTTGGCGGACAAGAGACCCAGTACTTC. Its translation is CASSQAFGGQETQYF.

The J gene is TRBJ1-6, the V gene TRBV7-2; D possibly corresponds to TRBD1 (5 bases). V was trimmed by 5 bases and J by 12 bases, leaving 14 bases between them. From germline, CDR1 is SGHTA and CDR2 FQGNSA. This CDR3 region has 13 residues. The DNA of the CDR3 is TGTGCCAGCAGCCTAGACCCAGGGAGACCCCTCCACTTT. Protein sequence: CASSLDPGRPLHF.

This clonotype was seen a handful of times. This chain joins TRBV3-1 and TRBJ2-1, with D unresolved. Germline CDR1 is LGHDT and CDR2 is YNNKEL (reference sequence). Trimming took off 2 bases at V and 1 base at J, with 6 bases between the two ends. The CDR3 contains 14 residues. The CDR3 sequence: CASSQLRSYNEQFF. The DNA for the CDR3 is TGTGCCAGCAGCCAACTTCGGTCCTACAATGAGCAGTTCTTC.